In its sample, the clone carrying this TCR beta chain was seen once. Patients at the Seattle site were enrolled during active infection and followed longitudinally. Authors' analysis steps: Amplification from reference gene primers served as the basis for estimated nucleated cell counts. TCRdb keeps only in-frame clones here, not all; method: immunoSEQ multiplex PCR. From that table come the V and J calls and clone size; the DNA was used to work out D and trimming. This table has roughly 230,000 clones, almost 85% appearing once. The sample comes from a study of blood T cell repertoires in COVID-19. Across the whole study: The origin of the acute and convalescent COVID-19 samples was the United States, Italy and Spain. The analysed material was cDNA or gDNA that came from T cells, B-cell-depleted T cells, or PBMCs.

V lost 3 bases to trimming and J lost 4 bases, with 15 bases between them. The germline gives CDR1 ENHRY, CDR2 SYGVKD. The CDR3 runs to 15 residues. The clonotype was recovered from a man in his forties or fifties with COVID-19, enrolled during active disease. The sequencing input was peripheral blood. This chain connects TRBV10-3 to TRBJ1-2; D possibly corresponds to TRBD1 (6 bases). The CDR3 protein is CAISETTTGTYGYTF. In nucleotides, the CDR3 is TGTGCCATCAGTGAAACAACGACAGGAACCTATGGCTACACCTTC.